This T cell receptor (beta chain) was observed in a study of neurological immune-mediated disorders. Study-level points and caveats: No CDR3 amino acid sequences recurred among expanded clones across subjects, suggesting private repertoires in all groups. Levels of TCR clonal expansion peaked in HTLV-1-associated myelopathy and reached their lowest in multiple sclerosis, under those of healthy controls.

The cDNA was generated by 5'RACE with 10-nucleotide random UMIs. From 15-18 subjects, over 160 million TCR-beta sequences were obtained in each sequencing run. From the 5' RACE reads, TCRdb called clonotypes with MiXCR, one entry per CDR3 protein. This table holds about 16,000 distinct CDR3 sequences, around 15% found once. In germline, CDR1 is SGHTA, CDR2 FQGNSA. The CDR3 is 15 amino acids. The germline V and J ends were trimmed by 1 base and 4 bases, with 11 bases remaining between them. This clonotype was picked up many times. The antigen is unknown. The clonotype comes from a man in his sixties with HTLV-1-associated myelopathy (HAM/TSP). The sample comprised PBMCs. The J gene is TRBJ2-1, the V gene TRBV7-2, with unresolved D. CDR3 sequence: CASSLGATSYNEQFF. CDR3 coding DNA: TGTGCCAGCAGCTTAGGGGCCACATCATACAATGAGCAGTTCTTC.